Sequencing of this T cell receptor (beta chain) was carried out in a study of blood T cell repertoires in COVID-19. Study in general: COVID-19 samples collected from the United States, Italy and Spain covered acute and convalescent phases. Sources were T cells, B-cell-depleted T cells, or PBMCs; the material itself was cDNA or gDNA.

The germline gives CDR1 KGHDR, CDR2 SFDVKD. The CDR3 contains 14 residues. The germline V and J ends were trimmed by 0 bases and 7 bases, with 9 bases remaining between them. Authors' data handling: Estimation of nucleated cell counts relied on the amplification of reference gene primers. Measured with immunoSEQ multiplex PCR; TCRdb has only the in-frame clones, and not every one. The V and J calls and clone size were taken over from that table, and D and trimming were inferred from the DNA. The table records roughly 200,000 clones, around 85% of them present only once. The sample consisted of peripheral blood. The clonotype originates from an older woman with acute or convalescent COVID-19. The V gene is TRBV24-1, the J gene TRBJ2-1, with TRBD1 as a possible D gene (6 bases). CDR3 in DNA: TGTGCCACCAGTGATTTGTCAAGGGGGAATGAGCAGTTCTTC. Amino acids: CATSDLSRGNEQFF.